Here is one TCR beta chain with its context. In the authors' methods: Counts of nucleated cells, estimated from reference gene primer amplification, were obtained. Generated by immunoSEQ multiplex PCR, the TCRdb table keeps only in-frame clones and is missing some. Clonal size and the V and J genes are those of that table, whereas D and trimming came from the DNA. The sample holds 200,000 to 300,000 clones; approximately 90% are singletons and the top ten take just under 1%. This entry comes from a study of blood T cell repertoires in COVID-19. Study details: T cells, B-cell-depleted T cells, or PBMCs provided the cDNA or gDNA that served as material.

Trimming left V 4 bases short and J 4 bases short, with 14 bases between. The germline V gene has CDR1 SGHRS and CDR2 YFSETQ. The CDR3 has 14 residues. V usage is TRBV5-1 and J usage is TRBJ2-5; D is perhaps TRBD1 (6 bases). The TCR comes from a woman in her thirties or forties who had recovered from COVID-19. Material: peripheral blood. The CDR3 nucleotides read TGCGCCAGCAGCCTCCAGGACAGCCGAGAGACCCAGTACTTC. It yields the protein CASSLQDSRETQYF.